This T cell receptor beta chain emerged from a study of blood T cell repertoires in COVID-19. Study in general: Acute and convalescent COVID-19 samples came from the United States, Italy and Spain. The analysed material was cDNA or gDNA that came from T cells, B-cell-depleted T cells, or PBMCs.

CDR3 size: 12 residues. Germline-derived CDR1 and CDR2 are SGHRS and YFSETQ. The V end was cut by 5 bases, the J end by 3 bases, with 9 bases between. In the original workflow: Quantification of nucleated cells was approximated via reference gene primer amplification. Assay: immunoSEQ multiplex PCR; the TCRdb copy retains only in-frame clones and omits some. V, J and clone size are those of that table, while D and trimming were read from the DNA. The top ten hold 4.5% to 6% of the sample, which has approximately 240,000 clones, 80% to 85% seen once. The chain is built from TRBV5-1 and TRBJ2-7, with a possible D match to TRBD1 (6 bases). Sequences were obtained from peripheral blood. This receptor was obtained from an older woman who had recovered from COVID-19. CDR3 residues: CASSGQFYEQYF. CDR3 bases: TGCGCCAGCAGTGGACAGTTCTACGAGCAGTACTTC.